A selection of T cell receptor beta chains follows, all from one sample in a study of identical twins. TCRdb reanalysed the 5' RACE reads using MiXCR and keeps one entry per CDR3 protein. The sample lists about 240,000 distinct CDR3 sequences, 6% to 8.5% occurring once. These data also formed part of another study, on yellow fever vaccine responses in identical twins.

Source material: CD8+ T cells sorted from blood. These receptors came from a woman under 30 in good health. Both conserved end residues are part of each CDR3. Each record gives: CDR3 protein, CDR3 DNA, J gene, D gene, clone size, V gene. D genes are given only for firm matches. Clone size is shown for a subset of rows, as once, few, many or a class of expanded clone.

cdr3_aa: CATSGGRGDTQYF
cdr3_nt: TGTGCCACCAGCGGCGGGAGAGGGGATACGCAGTATTTT
j_call: TRBJ2-3
d_call: TRBD2
clone_size: few
v_call: TRBV15

cdr3_aa: CASSPRGLEQFF
cdr3_nt: TGTGCCAGCAGCCCCAGGGGACTCGAGCAGTTCTTC
j_call: TRBJ2-1
d_call: NA
clone_size: NA
v_call: TRBV6-2/TRBV6-3

cdr3_aa: CSVELPAGSTDTQYF
cdr3_nt: TGCAGCGTTGAACTTCCCGCGGGGAGCACAGATACGCAGTATTTT
j_call: TRBJ2-3
d_call: NA
clone_size: few
v_call: TRBV29-1

cdr3_aa: CASSAGTVPNQPQHF
cdr3_nt: TGTGCCAGCAGCGCCGGGACAGTACCCAATCAGCCCCAGCATTTT
j_call: TRBJ1-5
d_call: TRBD1
clone_size: NA
v_call: TRBV14

cdr3_aa: CASSQRGGSYNEQFF
cdr3_nt: TGCGCCAGCAGCCAACGGGGGGGCAGCTACAATGAGCAGTTCTTC
j_call: TRBJ2-1
d_call: TRBD2
clone_size: few
v_call: TRBV4-1

cdr3_aa: CASRSAGDSPLHF
cdr3_nt: TGCGCCAGCAGATCGGCAGGTGATTCACCCCTCCACTTT
j_call: TRBJ1-6
d_call: NA
clone_size: many
v_call: TRBV5-1

cdr3_aa: CASSVSPGPLREDTQYF
cdr3_nt: TGTGCCAGCAGCGTAAGCCCGGGACCCCTCCGGGAGGATACGCAGTATTTT
j_call: TRBJ2-3
d_call: NA
clone_size: few
v_call: TRBV11-3

cdr3_aa: CSVVGQRGLTTEAFF
cdr3_nt: TGCAGCGTTGTAGGGCAGAGGGGACTTACCACTGAAGCTTTCTTT
j_call: TRBJ1-1
d_call: NA
clone_size: many
v_call: TRBV29-1

cdr3_aa: CASSYTGTGSYEQYF
cdr3_nt: TGTGCCAGCAGTTACACCGGGACAGGGTCCTACGAGCAGTACTTC
j_call: TRBJ2-7
d_call: TRBD1
clone_size: NA
v_call: TRBV12-3/TRBV12-4

cdr3_aa: CASSLEDNTYEQYF
cdr3_nt: TGCGCCAGCAGCTTGGAGGACAACACCTACGAGCAGTACTTC
j_call: TRBJ2-7
d_call: NA
clone_size: many
v_call: TRBV5-1

cdr3_aa: CASSKGGQTQETQYF
cdr3_nt: TGTGCCAGCAGCAAAGGGGGGCAGACCCAAGAGACCCAGTACTTC
j_call: TRBJ2-5
d_call: NA
clone_size: NA
v_call: TRBV7-9

cdr3_aa: CASSSEGAGELFF
cdr3_nt: TGCGCCAGCAGCTCCGAGGGAGCCGGGGAGCTGTTTTTT
j_call: TRBJ2-2
d_call: NA
clone_size: NA
v_call: TRBV5-1

cdr3_aa: CASSSQGAIEQYF
cdr3_nt: TGTGCCAGCAGCTCCCAGGGGGCGATCGAGCAGTACTTC
j_call: TRBJ2-7
d_call: TRBD1
clone_size: many
v_call: TRBV7-9

cdr3_aa: CASGQALSYEQYF
cdr3_nt: TGTGCCAGTGGACAGGCGCTCTCCTACGAGCAGTACTTC
j_call: TRBJ2-7
d_call: TRBD1
clone_size: NA
v_call: TRBV7-9

cdr3_aa: CASSPGDSWTDTQYF
cdr3_nt: TGTGCCAGCAGTCCCGGGGACAGTTGGACAGATACGCAGTATTTT
j_call: TRBJ2-3
d_call: TRBD1
clone_size: many
v_call: TRBV12-3/TRBV12-4

cdr3_aa: CASSVAPSGSYEQYF
cdr3_nt: TGTGCCAGCAGCGTAGCCCCTAGCGGGAGCTACGAGCAGTACTTC
j_call: TRBJ2-7
d_call: TRBD2
clone_size: few
v_call: TRBV9

cdr3_aa: CASSATGEDSPLHF
cdr3_nt: TGTGCCAGCAGCGCAACAGGGGAGGATTCACCCCTCCACTTT
j_call: TRBJ1-6
d_call: TRBD1
clone_size: NA
v_call: TRBV9

cdr3_aa: CASSLVADRAFEQFF
cdr3_nt: TGTGCCAGCAGCTTAGTTGCGGACCGAGCTTTTGAGCAGTTCTTC
j_call: TRBJ2-1
d_call: NA
clone_size: NA
v_call: TRBV11-2

cdr3_aa: CASSLSRTLDEQYF
cdr3_nt: TGTGCCAGCAGTTTAAGCCGGACCCTGGACGAGCAGTACTTC
j_call: TRBJ2-7
d_call: NA
clone_size: few
v_call: TRBV28

cdr3_aa: CASSEVGQGTGELFF
cdr3_nt: TGTGCCAGCAGTGAAGTGGGACAGGGCACCGGGGAGCTGTTTTTT
j_call: TRBJ2-2
d_call: TRBD1
clone_size: few
v_call: TRBV2

cdr3_aa: CASSIGIGELFF
cdr3_nt: TGTGCCAGCAGTATAGGGATCGGGGAGCTGTTTTTT
j_call: TRBJ2-2
d_call: NA
clone_size: many
v_call: TRBV28

cdr3_aa: CASSLDSGTGGGYTF
cdr3_nt: TGTGCCAGCAGCTTAGACTCCGGGACAGGGGGTGGCTACACCTTC
j_call: TRBJ1-2
d_call: TRBD1
clone_size: many
v_call: TRBV7-9

cdr3_aa: CASSMGATALYGYTF
cdr3_nt: TGTGCCAGTAGTATGGGAGCGACGGCTCTCTATGGCTACACCTTC
j_call: TRBJ1-2
d_call: NA
clone_size: NA
v_call: TRBV19

cdr3_aa: CASSQTSGYEQYF
cdr3_nt: TGTGCCAGCAGTCAGACTAGCGGCTACGAGCAGTACTTC
j_call: TRBJ2-7
d_call: TRBD2
clone_size: NA
v_call: TRBV12-3/TRBV12-4

cdr3_aa: CASSPWGRVGGTSYNEQFF
cdr3_nt: TGTGCCAGCAGCCCCTGGGGGCGGGTTGGGGGGACCTCCTACAATGAGCAGTTCTTC
j_call: TRBJ2-1
d_call: NA
clone_size: many
v_call: TRBV2

cdr3_aa: CASSAPTGVDLAGAFF
cdr3_nt: TGCGCCAGCAGTGCGCCGACAGGGGTGGACCTAGCGGGAGCTTTCTTT
j_call: TRBJ1-1
d_call: TRBD1
clone_size: many
v_call: TRBV10-2

cdr3_aa: CSVRPRDTPYEQYF
cdr3_nt: TGCAGCGTTAGGCCCCGGGACACCCCCTACGAGCAGTACTTC
j_call: TRBJ2-7
d_call: NA
clone_size: NA
v_call: TRBV29-1

cdr3_aa: CASSLDVTETQYF
cdr3_nt: TGTGCCAGCAGCTTAGACGTGACGGAGACCCAGTACTTC
j_call: TRBJ2-5
d_call: NA
clone_size: few
v_call: TRBV7-6